The 8 T cell receptor beta chains listed next were all sequenced from one sample in a study of T cell responses to AZD1222 COVID-19 vaccine. Libraries were prepared by immunoSEQ multiplex PCR; TCRdb keeps only in-frame clonotypes and omits some of them. The sample shows 99,000 or so clones, about 90% of them seen only once. Sequences were derived from peripheral blood, sampled on day 0 of AZD1222 vaccination. These receptor sequences come from an adult in good health.

The chain is built from TRBV10-2 and TRBJ1-6; 8 nucleotides align to TRBD1. The germline gives CDR1 WSHSY, CDR2 SAAADI. The V segment lost 0 bases and the J segment 1 base; nucleotides outside the gene matches: 5. The CDR3 loop spans 18 amino acids. The CDR3 region is CASSESRTGRSYNSPLHF. The CDR3 coding sequence is TGCGCCAGCAGTGAGTCCCGGACAGGGAGGTCCTATAATTCACCCCTCCACTTT.

This chain links TRBV11-3 with TRBJ1-1, with unresolved D. This CDR3 spans 13 amino acids. V was pared by 5 bases and J by 4 bases, with 11 bases between. Germline CDR1 is SGHNT and CDR2 is YENEEA. In DNA, the CDR3 is TGTGCCAGCAGCGCCGACTCAGGCACTGAAGCTTTCTTT. The encoded protein is CASSADSGTEAFF.

The chain links TRBV20-1 to TRBJ2-7; D not resolved. Trimming cost V 6 bases and J 5 bases, with 5 bases left between them. CDR3 length: 9 amino acids. CDR1 is DFQATT and CDR2 is SNEGSKA in the germline V gene (reference sequence). In DNA form, the CDR3 reads TGCAGTGCCGCCGACGAGCAGTACTTC. Protein sequence: CSAADEQYF.

With respect to this clone: The junction shows a germline mismatch at one end, possibly a read error. The genes are TRBV5-1 and TRBJ1-1, with 9 bases identical to TRBD1. Germline V gives CDR1 SGHRS, CDR2 YFSETQ. The CDR3 is made up of 14 amino acids. The DNA for the CDR3 is TGTGCCAGCAGCGTTTCCGGGACAGGGACGTTTGCTTTCTTT. It specifies CASSVSGTGTFAFF.

This chain connects TRBV21-1 to TRBJ2-7; TRBD2 is taken as the D call from the table, unchecked against the DNA. TRBV21-1 is deemed a pseudogene. The CDR3 length is 15 residues. DNA of the CDR3: TGTGCCAGCAGCAAATCAGGGAGGGGGATTGGAGAGCAGTACGTC. Encoded protein: CASSKSGRGIGEQYV.

This clone was counted only a few times. This chain connects TRBV18 to TRBJ1-5; 9 bases agree with TRBD1. The CDR3 has 15 amino acids. Germline V gives CDR1 KGHSH, CDR2 LQKENI. With 6 bases clipped from V and 5 bases from J, the junction kept 8 bases outside the gene matches. CDR3 sequence: CASSQIQGADQPQHF. The CDR3, as DNA: TGTGCCAGCTCGCAGATACAGGGGGCCGATCAGCCCCAGCATTTT.

This sequence joins TRBV18 and TRBJ1-5, with 8 bases aligning to TRBD1. The V and J ends lost 1 base and 5 bases, in that order; junction bases with no gene match: 7. The V gene's germline CDR1 is KGHSH and CDR2 LQKENI. This CDR3 contains 16 residues. CDR3: CASSPRTGISDQPQHF. The CDR3 region has the DNA TGTGCCAGCTCACCACGGACAGGGATTTCAGATCAGCCCCAGCATTTT.

The J gene is TRBJ1-5, the V gene TRBV6-2 or TRBV6-3; a possible D gene is TRBD1 (6 bases). The CDR3 is 15 amino acids. V lost 8 bases and J lost 2, with 16 bases in between. The germline CDR1 and CDR2 sequences are MNHEY and SVGEGT. The CDR3 nucleotides read TGTGCCAGCTGCCGGGGGGCTCGGGGCAATCAGCCCCAGCATTTT. Its protein is CASCRGARGNQPQHF.